This TCR beta chain is drawn from a study of T cell changes during pregnancy in multiple sclerosis. CDR1 SGHTA and CDR2 FQGNSA come from the germline V gene. The CDR3 consists of 14 residues. J was trimmed by 4 bases and V by 2 bases; bases with no gene match: 4. Generated by immunoSEQ multiplex PCR, the TCRdb table keeps only in-frame clones and is missing some. The sample carries 50,000 or so clones, 90% to 95% recorded once. This clonotype was obtained from a female donor with multiple sclerosis, enrolled in a pregnancy study. This chain connects TRBV7-2 to TRBJ2-5, with TRBD1 identical over 7 bases. The sequenced sample was peripheral blood, obtained in the second trimester of pregnancy. As DNA, the CDR3 is TGTGCCAGCAGCTTACTGCCAGGGGGAGAGACCCAGTACTTC. Its protein product is CASSLLPGGETQYF.